Listed here is a single T cell receptor beta chain. The antigen remains unidentified. The read terminates 3 residues ahead of where the CDR3 ends, so the germline J gene completes it. This sample includes further DNA sequences coding for the same CDR3. V was pared by 2 bases and J by 6 bases, with 11 bases between. CDR1 and CDR2 from the germline V gene are SEHNR and FQNEAQ (reference sequence). This CDR3 is 14 amino acids long. These data originate in a study of T cells in women clearing cervical HPV infection. In the study overall: HLA type could not be excluded as a confounder. Whole-study results and caveats: Repertoire richness, not evenness, was significantly elevated in CIN3+ cases versus controls.

Genomic DNA, averaging roughly 1,200 ng per sample, yielded TCR beta CDR3 via immunoSEQ. Sequencing was performed with immunoSEQ multiplex PCR; in TCRdb, only in-frame clones are kept and a portion is missing. Recorded here are around 29,000 clones; the top ten clones represent around 2.8%. This sequence was found in a woman aged 18 to 75 with a cervical HPV16 infection that either progressed to CIN3+ or cleared (not recorded which). The sample taken for sequencing was blood buffy coat. The V and J genes are TRBV7-9 and TRBJ2-1, with a tentative D call TRBD1 (6 bases). Partial CDR3 DNA: TGTGCCAGCAGCTTACCTCAGGGGTTCAATGAG. Amino acids: CASSLPQGFNE. In full, the CDR3 reads CASSLPQGFNEQFF.